The 10 T cell receptor beta chains in this list originate from one sample, sequenced in a study of OX40 agonist ivuxolimab in advanced cancers. The repertoire was sequenced with immunoSEQ multiplex PCR; TCRdb's copy has only in-frame clones and lacks some. The table records around 54,000 clones, around 93% of them present only once. The starting material was CD4+ or CD8+ T cells sorted from blood, obtained in a trial of the OX40 agonist ivuxolimab. The receptor source for this set is an adult with an advanced solid tumor such as melanoma, head and neck, liver or kidney cancer.

As DNA, the CDR3 is TGTGCCAGCAGTGAGGTCGGGGGTAACTACGAGCAGTACTTC. Its translation is CASSEVGGNYEQYF. The rearrangement joins TRBV6-4 to TRBJ2-7; D perhaps matches TRBD2 (6 bases). Germline assignment: CDR1 MRHNA and CDR2 SNTAGT. With 3 bases removed from V and 3 bases from J, the gap between germline ends came to 12 bases. This CDR3 is built from 14 residues.

The chain has TRBV7-9 and TRBJ2-3; 9 nucleotides match TRBD2. The CDR3 sequence is 16 residues long. Trimming at V came to 2 bases and at J to 6 bases, leaving 9 bases not matched to a gene. The V gene's germline CDR1 is SEHNR and CDR2 FQNEAQ (reference sequence). CDR3 in amino acids: CASSLIAGVIADTQYF. The CDR3 nucleotides are TGTGCCAGCAGCTTAATAGCGGGAGTCATCGCGGATACGCAGTATTTT. Supplemented by reference TRBV7-9 and TRBJ2-3, the full variable domain reads DTGVSQNPRHKITKRGQNVTFRCDPISEHNRLYWYRQTLGQGPEFLTYFQNEAQLEKSRLLSDRFSAERPKGSFSTLEIQRTEQGDSAMYLCASSLIAGVIADTQYFGPGTRLTVL.

The V gene is TRBV28, the J gene TRBJ2-1, with D unresolved. CDR3 length: 13 amino acids. In germline, CDR1 is MDHEN, CDR2 SYDVKM. The germline V and J ends were trimmed by 6 bases and 4 bases, with 10 bases remaining between them. CDR3 sequence: CASRGRSYNEQFF. CDR3 sequence (DNA): TGTGCCAGCAGAGGTAGGTCGTACAATGAGCAGTTCTTC.

The V and J genes are TRBV5-4 and TRBJ2-5; either TRBD1 or TRBD2 may supply D (5 bases each). The CDR3 spans 14 residues. V was cut by 1 base and J by 5 bases, with 12 bases left in between. Germline CDR1 is SGHNT and CDR2 is YYREEE (reference sequence). The CDR3 coding sequence is TGTGCCAGCAGCTTGCCCAGGGAGAGGGAGACCCAGTACTTC. It encodes CASSLPRERETQYF.

J is TRBJ2-5 and V is TRBV4-1; 7 bases are shared with TRBD2. The V gene's germline CDR1 is MGHRA and CDR2 YSYEKL. V was pared by 3 bases and J by 2 bases, with 6 bases of the junction left unmatched. CDR3 length: 15 residues. The CDR3, as DNA: TGCGCCAGCAGCCACATTGGGGAGGGGCAAGAGACCCAGTACTTC. Protein sequence: CASSHIGEGQETQYF.

The rearrangement links TRBV7-9 to TRBJ2-7; D remains ambiguous. V was shortened by 1 base and J by 7 bases, with 11 bases between the two germline ends. The CDR3 runs 13 residues. Germline values: CDR1 SEHNR, CDR2 FQNEAQ (reference sequence). The CDR3 region is CASSLGPQREQYF. The CDR3, as DNA: TGTGCCAGCAGCTTAGGCCCCCAGAGAGAGCAGTACTTC.

The chain employs TRBV27 and TRBJ2-1, with D possibly being TRBD1 or TRBD2 (6 bases each). This CDR3 has 11 residues. The germline CDR1 and CDR2 sequences are MNHEY and SMNVEV (reference sequence). The V and J ends lost 8 bases and 10 bases respectively, with 12 bases between them. The CDR3 loop reads CASGGGEEQFF. DNA of the CDR3: TGTGCCAGCGGAGGGGGAGAAGAGCAGTTCTTC.

This chain joins TRBV7-6 and TRBJ2-7, with 8 bases identical to TRBD2. J lost 5 bases, V lost 5 bases, and 8 bases had no gene match. The CDR3 has 14 residues. Germline CDR1 reads SGHVS; CDR2 reads FNYEAQ. The CDR3 sequence is CASSRSAGGHEQYF. CDR3 sequence (DNA): TGTGCCAGCAGCCGGAGCGCGGGAGGCCACGAGCAGTACTTC.

The CDR3 DNA is TGTGCCAGTAGTATGTTTGAGTCAGGGGGCGATGGCTACACCTTC. It is translated as CASSMFESGGDGYTF. This sequence joins TRBV19 and TRBJ1-2; 8 nucleotides agree with TRBD1. Germline CDR1 is LNHDA and CDR2 is SQIVND (reference sequence). The CDR3 sequence is 15 residues long. Trimming removed 3 bases from V and 6 bases from J; junction bases left unmatched: 9.

V gene TRBV5-1 combines with J gene TRBJ2-3; the D gene is possibly TRBD1 (7 bases). Germline V gives CDR1 SGHRS, CDR2 YFSETQ. With 5 bases removed from V and 1 base from J, the gap between germline ends came to 20 bases. CDR3 length equals 17 residues. CDR3 region: CASRTLDREAGTDTQYF. DNA of the CDR3: TGCGCCAGCAGAACCCTCGACAGGGAGGCCGGCACAGATACGCAGTATTTT.